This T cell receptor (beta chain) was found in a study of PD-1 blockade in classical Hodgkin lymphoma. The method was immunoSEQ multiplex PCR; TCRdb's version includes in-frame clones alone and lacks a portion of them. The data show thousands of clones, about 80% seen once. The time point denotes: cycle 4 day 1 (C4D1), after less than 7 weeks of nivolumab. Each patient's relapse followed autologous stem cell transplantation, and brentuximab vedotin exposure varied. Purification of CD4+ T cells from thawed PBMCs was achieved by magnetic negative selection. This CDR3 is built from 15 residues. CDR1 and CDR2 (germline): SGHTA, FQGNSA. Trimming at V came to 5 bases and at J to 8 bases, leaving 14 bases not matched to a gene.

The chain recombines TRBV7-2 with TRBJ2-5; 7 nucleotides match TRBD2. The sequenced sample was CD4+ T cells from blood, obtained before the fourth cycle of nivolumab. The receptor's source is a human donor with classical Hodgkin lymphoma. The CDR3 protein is CASSPRASGRFTQYF. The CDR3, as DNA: TGTGCCAGCAGCCCCCGGGCTAGCGGACGTTTTACCCAGTACTTC.